A selection of T cell receptor beta chains follows, all from one sample in a study of blood T cell repertoires in COVID-19. Sequencing used immunoSEQ multiplex PCR; TCRdb keeps in-frame clones, though not all of them. The sample has 130,000 or so clones, roughly 83% seen once. What was sequenced was peripheral blood. Receptors originate from an elderly woman with acute or convalescent COVID-19. The CDR3 runs from the conserved cysteine through the conserved F or W. The order of the fields is J gene, V gene, CDR3 protein.

TRBJ2-2 | TRBV9 | CASSAWTGGLNTGELFF
TRBJ1-1 | TRBV4-3 | CASSQDGTMNTEAFF
TRBJ2-7 | TRBV12-2 | CASRLSSGAGGFYEQYF
TRBJ2-1 | TRBV7-9 | CASSPTGLVNNEQFF
TRBJ2-2 | TRBV6-6 | CASTRLAGGGNTGELFF
TRBJ2-3 | TRBV19 | CASSIQALPSTDTQYF
TRBJ2-7 | TRBV20-1 | CSASLDRQYF
TRBJ1-2 | TRBV7-9 | CASSRQQGFYGYTF
TRBJ1-6 | TRBV25-1 | CASSEREYNSPLHF
TRBJ2-5 | TRBV4-1 | CASSQDSLLAGVETQYF
TRBJ2-3 | TRBV4-1 | CASSQDGQAGGSTDTQYF
TRBJ2-3 | TRBV19 | CASSIGRMWESTDTQYF
TRBJ2-3 | TRBV19 | CASSIWTSSTDTQYF
TRBJ2-5 | TRBV5-1 | CASSFAQVGQETQYF
TRBJ1-4 | TRBV3-1/TRBV3-2 | CASSPETGVISTNEKLFF
TRBJ1-1 | TRBV11-2 | CASSSWGSGTTEAFF
TRBJ2-5 | TRBV6-2/TRBV6-3 | CASSTRTGGLKTQYF
TRBJ2-7 | TRBV12-2 | CASRLTLRQGTYEQYF
TRBJ1-3 | TRBV7-2 | CASSLSYRGRADGNTIYF
TRBJ1-2 | TRBV14 | CASSQVGGAVSGYTF
TRBJ2-1 | TRBV27 | CASSFPTPGPYNEQFF
TRBJ2-7 | TRBV5-1 | CASSPGPEAEYEQYF
TRBJ1-5 | TRBV5-1 | CASSLDGDSNQPQHF
TRBJ2-2 | TRBV5-1 | CASRSGRAANTGELFF
TRBJ1-3 | TRBV6-5 | CASSYSYRVSGNTIYF
TRBJ2-7 | TRBV5-1 | CASSLTGDEQYF
TRBJ2-1 | TRBV29-1 | CSVDTSGRVYSYNEQFF
TRBJ1-4 | TRBV4-3 | CASSQEFRGVWEKLFF
TRBJ2-5 | TRBV7-9 | CASSTTRTGVETQYF
TRBJ2-6 | TRBV9 | CASSVATSGANVLTF
TRBJ2-7 | TRBV20-1 | CSASGRGRSYEQYF
TRBJ2-2 | TRBV7-8 | CASSPSRGGLTGELFF
TRBJ2-3 | TRBV4-1 | CASSPWGTGANTDTQYF
TRBJ1-1 | TRBV10-1 | CASSGTGTARGPWEAFF
TRBJ2-3 | TRBV9 | CASSRLEGLNTDTQYF
TRBJ1-1 | TRBV5-6 | CASSIRALNTEAFF
TRBJ2-1 | TRBV5-1 | CASSPGQAPGNEQFF
TRBJ1-1 | TRBV5-1 | CASSPDTLNTEAFF
TRBJ1-3 | TRBV6-6 | CASSYSGGRNTIYF
TRBJ1-3 | TRBV7-2 | CASSLPGTGYGGNTIYF
TRBJ1-1 | TRBV5-1 | CASSLQGANTEAFF
TRBJ2-7 | TRBV6-5 | CASSRDTHSYEQYF
TRBJ2-5 | TRBV20-1 | CSASRLAGAGRRRQETQYF
TRBJ1-1 | TRBV2 | CASVTGRGTEAFF
TRBJ1-5 | TRBV5-8 | CASSPWGQGIFNQPQHF
TRBJ1-5 | TRBV5-1 | CASSLEGGSNQPQHF
TRBJ1-6 | TRBV30 | CAWSWTGSNSPLHF
TRBJ1-2 | TRBV6-5 | CASRQGRGYGYTF
TRBJ2-3 | TRBV19 | CASSPERERGTDTQYF